These 19 T cell receptor beta chains came from one sample sequenced in a study of T-cell reconstitution after alpha-beta-depleted transplantation in children. The library targeted TCRbeta and was prepared with unique molecular identifiers. TCRdb used MiXCR to reprocess the PCR reads, holding one entry per CDR3 protein. The profile shows nearly 350,000 distinct CDR3 sequences, 15% to 20% of them singletons. This specimen consisted of PBMCs, mostly from graft donor cells, obtained 360 days after TCRalphabeta/CD19-depleted stem cell transplant. These receptors all stem from a male patient between 2 and 10 years old who had a stem cell transplant for acute lymphoblastic leukemia, so the T cells may come from the graft donor.

This clonotype was counted between two and nine times. This sequence joins TRBV5-8 and TRBJ2-1, with D uncertain. V lost 3 bases and J 0 bases, leaving 10 bases between the germline ends. Germline values: CDR1 SGHTS, CDR2 YDEGEE. The CDR3 contains 15 residues. For the CDR3, the DNA is TGTGCCAGCAGCTCGCACGGAAGCTCCTACAATGAGCAGTTCTTC. Its protein is CASSSHGSSYNEQFF.

This clonotype has just a few counts. The genes are TRBV7-2 and TRBJ2-5, with D possibly being TRBD2 (6 bases). The CDR3 covers 16 residues. The germline V gene has CDR1 SGHTA and CDR2 FQGNSA. Trimming shortened V by 0 bases and J by 3 bases, and 14 bases separated the two germline ends. This chain's CDR3 is CASSLARLRDKETQYF. CDR3 sequence (DNA): TGTGCCAGCAGCTTAGCGCGGCTGCGGGATAAAGAGACCCAGTACTTC.

The gene calls are TRBV12-3 or TRBV12-4 and TRBJ2-7; weak D call: TRBD1 (5 bases). Trimming left V 0 bases short and J 1 base short, with 10 bases between. The CDR3 contains 15 residues. The CDR3 DNA follows: TGTGCCAGCAGTTTAGCTCCTCGACAGTCCTACGAGCAGTACTTC. It codes for CASSLAPRQSYEQYF.

This clonotype was found many times. Here the CDR3 DNA reads TGCAGTGCTAGACCCCTCTCGAGGGCTCACAATGAGCAGTTCTTC. Translating it yields CSARPLSRAHNEQFF. The rearrangement links TRBV20-1 to TRBJ2-1; D perhaps matches TRBD2 (5 bases). V dropped 2 bases and J dropped 5 bases, with 16 bases sitting between them. The CDR3 extends over 15 amino acids. CDR1 is DFQATT, CDR2 SNEGSKA, per germline (reference sequence).

This chain connects TRBV29-1 to TRBJ2-1, with D perhaps TRBD1 (5 bases). Germline loops: CDR1 SQVTM, CDR2 ANQGSEA. The germline V and J ends were trimmed by 4 bases and 3 bases, with 13 bases remaining between them. There are 14 residues in the CDR3. CDR3 DNA: TGCAGCGTTGGTGCAGGGTCCCTCTACAATGAGCAGTTCTTC. This sequence encodes CSVGAGSLYNEQFF.

There are a few counts of this clonotype. The chain couples TRBV28 to TRBJ2-7; D gene uncertain. Germline values: CDR1 MDHEN, CDR2 SYDVKM. The CDR3 has 16 amino acids. Trimming left V 3 bases short and J 1 base short, with 16 bases between. CDR3 protein: CASSLPAWARSYEQYF. The DNA for the CDR3 is TGTGCCAGCAGTTTGCCTGCGTGGGCACGGTCCTACGAGCAGTACTTC.

This clonotype was recorded many times. The V call is TRBV12-3 or TRBV12-4, the J call TRBJ2-3, with 8 bases lining up with TRBD2. V dropped 3 bases and J dropped 6; count of bases not matched to a gene: 8. The length of the CDR3 is 15 residues. CDR3 protein: CASSFLAGGEDTQYF. In DNA, the CDR3 is TGTGCCAGCAGTTTCCTGGCGGGAGGCGAGGATACGCAGTATTTT.

There are a few counts of this clonotype. The chain links TRBV12-3 or TRBV12-4 to TRBJ1-2, with a weak D call TRBD1 (5 bases). The CDR3 has 14 amino acids. Trimming pared 2 bases from V and 4 bases from J, leaving 11 bases between. The CDR3 loop is CASSLRGPPYGYTF. CDR3 nucleotide sequence: TGTGCCAGCAGTTTAAGGGGACCCCCCTATGGCTACACCTTC.

V and J are TRBV20-1 and TRBJ2-7, with 7 bases lining up with TRBD1. This CDR3 has 13 amino acids. Germline CDR1 reads DFQATT; CDR2 reads SNEGSKA (reference sequence). The CDR3 DNA is TGCACTGCCCACTCCGGGACAGTCTACGAGCAGTACTTC. It specifies CTAHSGTVYEQYF.

This clonotype was detected ten times or more. The rearrangement uses TRBV29-1 and TRBJ2-1, with a possible D match to TRBD2 (6 bases). The V end lost 5 bases, the J end lost 9 bases, and 29 bases lay between the germline ends. Germline CDR1 reads SQVTM; CDR2 reads ANQGSEA. The CDR3 is 17 amino acids. For the CDR3, the DNA is TGCAGCGTTCAGAAGTGGGCCCGGGGAGGCCTCACAGTTGAGCAGTTCTTC. Translation: CSVQKWARGGLTVEQFF.

In this sample, this clonotype turned up many times. The chain combines TRBV5-1 with TRBJ2-7; TRBD2 matches 9 bases. V gave up 8 bases and J gave up 3 bases; unmatched junction bases: 9. The V gene's germline CDR1 is SGHRS and CDR2 YFSETQ. The CDR3 contains 14 residues. CDR3 loop: CASAWFSGSYEQYF. Written as DNA, the CDR3 is TGCGCCAGTGCATGGTTTAGCGGGAGCTACGAGCAGTACTTC.

This clonotype was seen at least ten times. The chain links TRBV6-1 to TRBJ2-3, with unresolved D. V lost 6 bases, J lost 4 bases, and 23 bases lay in between. This CDR3 region has 17 residues. The germline gives CDR1 MNHNS, CDR2 SASEGT. The CDR3, as DNA: TGTGCCAGCAGCTCAAGTAGGGCTTTGGTTTATCCAGATACGCAGTATTTT. This encodes CASSSSRALVYPDTQYF.

The chain has TRBV4-2 and TRBJ2-1; D remains ambiguous. There are 14 residues in the CDR3. Trimming took off 0 bases at V and 8 bases at J, with 11 bases between the two ends. Germline loops: CDR1 LGHNA, CDR2 YNFKEQ. The CDR3 here is CASSQDLGSDEQFF. DNA for the CDR3: TGTGCCAGCAGCCAAGATCTGGGTTCGGATGAGCAGTTCTTC.

The rearrangement uses TRBV5-1 and TRBJ2-3; D not certain. Germline-derived CDR1 and CDR2 are SGHRS and YFSETQ. The CDR3 is 15 amino acids. V dropped 5 bases and J dropped 0 bases, with 13 bases sitting between them. The CDR3 protein is CASRRTAISTDTQYF. In nucleotides, the CDR3 is TGCGCCAGCAGGCGAACAGCAATAAGCACAGATACGCAGTATTTT.

This rearrangement joins TRBV7-3 to TRBJ2-5; 7 bases fit TRBD1. The CDR3 covers 15 residues. Germline CDR1 and CDR2: SGHTA and FQGTGA. Trimming at V came to 1 base and at J to 1 base, leaving 3 bases not matched to a gene. The CDR3 coding sequence is TGTGCCAGCAGCTTAATGGGACAGATCCAAGAGACCCAGTACTTC. It translates to CASSLMGQIQETQYF.

V and J are TRBV4-1 and TRBJ1-4; no firm D call. Germline assignment: CDR1 MGHRA and CDR2 YSYEKL. This CDR3 has 12 amino acids. Trimming removed 5 bases from V and 8 bases from J, with 9 bases in between. CDR3 nucleotides: TGCGCCAGCAGCATGTCGGGAGAAAAACTGTTTTTT. Amino acids: CASSMSGEKLFF.

The J gene is TRBJ1-1, the V gene TRBV10-3; no clear D gene. The CDR3 covers 12 residues. Trimming took off 11 bases at V and 1 base at J, with 11 bases between the two ends. The germline V gene has CDR1 ENHRY and CDR2 SYGVKD. The CDR3 DNA reads TGTGCCCTCCGGGGAGAGAACACTGAAGCTTTCTTT. It translates to CALRGENTEAFF.

This clonotype showed up many times. The genes are TRBV29-1 and TRBJ1-3; 10 bases map to TRBD1. The CDR3 runs 13 residues. CDR1 and CDR2 (germline): SQVTM, ANQGSEA. V lost 4 bases, J lost 7 bases, and 4 bases stayed unmatched. For the CDR3, the DNA is TGCAGCGTTGGGACAGGGGGAGGGAACACCATATATTTT. This gives the protein CSVGTGGGNTIYF.

This clonotype was picked up a small number of times. The CDR3 region is CASSKWGEDIQYF. CDR3 nucleotide sequence: TGTGCCAGCAGCAAATGGGGGGAAGACATTCAGTACTTC. The chain has TRBV6-1 and TRBJ2-4, with D possibly matching TRBD2 (6 bases). The CDR3 consists of 13 residues. Trimming took 6 bases from V and 8 from J, leaving 14 bases between them. Germline V lookup: CDR1 MNHNS, CDR2 SASEGT.